Shown below are 23 T cell receptor beta chains from a single sample sequenced in a study of PD-1 blockade in mismatch repair-deficient tumors. The data were produced by immunoSEQ multiplex PCR, yet TCRdb's version contains in-frame clones alone and is incomplete. Here the sample spans 100,000 to 150,000 clones, roughly nine tenths being singletons. The sample was peripheral blood, taken 44 weeks after starting pembrolizumab. The receptor source for this set is an adult with mismatch repair-deficient cancer.

This chain links TRBV4-1 with TRBJ1-4; 7 bases match TRBD1. The CDR3 contains 18 residues. Germline V gene lookup returns CDR1 MGHRA and CDR2 YSYEKL. V lost 0 bases and J lost 7; bases outside the gene matches: 14. CDR3 bases: TGCGCCAGCAGCCAAGATGCGATTTGGGGGACAGAATTTGAAAAACTGTTTTTT. Protein product: CASSQDAIWGTEFEKLFF.

The V call is TRBV7-9, the J call TRBJ2-7, with D possibly TRBD1 on 5 matching bases. The CDR3 contains 18 residues. The V and J ends lost 1 base and 1 base respectively, with 20 bases between them. CDR1 and CDR2 (germline): SEHNR, FQNEAQ (reference sequence). This chain's CDR3 is CASSLGTGRLAESYEQYF. The CDR3 DNA follows: TGTGCCAGCAGCTTAGGTACAGGCCGATTAGCCGAATCCTACGAGCAGTACTTC.

The chain couples TRBV4-1 to TRBJ2-1; 7 bases are shared with TRBD2. This CDR3 has 15 amino acids. The germline CDR1 and CDR2 sequences are MGHRA and YSYEKL. V lost 2 bases, J lost 5 bases, and 6 bases stayed unmatched. The CDR3 coding sequence is TGCGCCAGCAGCCAATCAAGGCTAGCGGACAATGAGCAGTTCTTC. Amino acids: CASSQSRLADNEQFF.

The gene calls are TRBV5-1 and TRBJ2-3, with 10 bases that match TRBD1. The ends lost 3 bases at V and 2 bases at J; junction bases unmatched: 3. CDR1 is SGHRS and CDR2 is YFSETQ in the germline V gene. The CDR3 consists of 15 residues. The CDR3 DNA is TGCGCCAGCAGCTGGGGACAGGGGAACACAGATACGCAGTATTTT. Its translation is CASSWGQGNTDTQYF.

About this clone: The sample holds other DNA sequences that translate to the same CDR3. V is TRBV7-9 and J is TRBJ2-5; tentatively, D is TRBD2 (5 bases). The V end lost 5 bases, the J end lost 5 bases, and 9 bases lay between the germline ends. CDR3 length: 12 residues. Germline V lookup: CDR1 SEHNR, CDR2 FQNEAQ (reference sequence). This CDR3 reads CASSPRGETQYF. Written as DNA, the CDR3 is TGTGCCAGCAGCCCGAGAGGGGAGACCCAGTACTTC.

This clone was observed a handful of times. The V call is TRBV2, the J call TRBJ2-1, with no clear D. Deletions cut 6 bases from V and 9 bases from J, with 15 bases between. The V gene's germline CDR1 is SNHLY and CDR2 FYNNEI. This CDR3 has 13 amino acids. The CDR3 DNA reads TGTGCCAGCAGCGCCAAGCGAATTCGTGAGCAGTTCTTC. It encodes CASSAKRIREQFF.

This clone was seen only once. This chain uses TRBV11-2 with TRBJ2-1; D uncertain. CDR3 size: 13 residues. Per germline, CDR1 SGHAT and CDR2 FQNNGV. Trimming removed 10 bases at V and 4 bases at J, with 14 bases between. CDR3 coding DNA: TGTGCCACCTGGGGTGGACCGTACAATGAGCAGTTCTTC. Protein: CATWGGPYNEQFF. Full variable domain (rest looked up from reference TRBV11-2 and TRBJ2-1): EAGVAQSPRYKIIEKRQSVAFWCNPISGHATLYWYQQILGQGPKLLIQFQNNGVVDDSQLPKDRFSAERLKGVDSTLKIQPAKLEDSAVYLCATWGGPYNEQFFGPGTRLTVL.

The chain couples TRBV6-4 to TRBJ2-2; D gene unclear. The CDR3 is 13 residues long. From germline, CDR1 is MRHNA and CDR2 SNTAGT. Between the trimmed V and J ends, which lost 1 base and 6 bases, there was a span of 6 bases. CDR3 sequence (DNA): TGTGCCAGCAGTGACTTCCCGGCCGGGGAGCTGTTTTTT. It encodes CASSDFPAGELFF.

The chain employs TRBV4-1 and TRBJ2-7; 11 bases are shared with TRBD2. The CDR3 sequence is 16 residues long. Looked up from germline, CDR1 is MGHRA and CDR2 is YSYEKL. The J segment lost 4 bases and the V segment lost 4 bases, leaving 9 bases of the junction unmatched. The CDR3 DNA is TGCGCCAGCAGCCCCCCACTACTAGCGGGAGTTTACGAGCAGTACTTC. It yields the protein CASSPPLLAGVYEQYF.

The chain uses TRBV11-2 and TRBJ2-7; perhaps D is TRBD1 or TRBD2 (5 bases each). The CDR3 runs to 14 residues. Germline V CDR1 and CDR2: SGHAT, FQNNGV. Deletions cut 5 bases from V and 3 bases from J, with 14 bases between. The CDR3: CASSQGAAGYEQYF. The DNA for the CDR3 is TGTGCCAGCAGCCAGGGCGCGGCGGGCTACGAGCAGTACTTC.

The chain is built from TRBV27 and TRBJ2-3; no clear D gene. Trimming left V 5 bases short and J 2 bases short, with 5 bases between. This CDR3 has 12 residues. Germline V gene lookup returns CDR1 MNHEY and CDR2 SMNVEV (reference sequence). CDR3 sequence: CASSPHTDTQYF. In DNA, the CDR3 is TGTGCCAGCAGTCCACACACAGATACGCAGTATTTT.

The chain links TRBV28 to TRBJ2-5, with D tentatively TRBD1 (8 bases). The V gene's germline CDR1 is MDHEN and CDR2 SYDVKM. V lost 7 bases and J lost 5, with 14 bases in between. The CDR3 spans 13 residues. The CDR3 coding sequence is TGTGCCAGCAACAGGGGGGGGCCGGAGACCCAGTACTTC. It encodes CASNRGGPETQYF. The whole variable domain, filled in from reference TRBV28 and TRBJ2-5, reads DVKVTQSSRYLVKRTGEKVFLECVQDMDHENMFWYRQDPGLGLRLIYFSYDVKMKEKGDIPEGYSVSREKKERFSLILESASTNQTSMYLCASNRGGPETQYFGPGTRLLVL.

The CDR3 nucleotides read TGTGCCAGCAGCTTAGGGGGGAATACGCAGTATTTT. It specifies CASSLGGNTQYF. V and J are TRBV7-9 and TRBJ2-3, with D tentatively TRBD1 or TRBD2 (5 bases each). V was clipped by 1 base and J by 7 bases, with 6 bases between them. CDR1 and CDR2 (germline): SEHNR, FQNEAQ (reference sequence). This CDR3 spans 12 amino acids.

This chain links TRBV13 with TRBJ2-7, with 8 bases fitting TRBD2. Unmatched junction bases numbered 10, after V lost 6 bases and J lost 3 bases. Per the germline V gene, CDR1 is PRHDT and CDR2 is FYEKMQ (reference sequence). The length of the CDR3 is 15 residues. Here the CDR3 reads CASRSGLEPFYEQYF. The DNA of the CDR3 is TGTGCCAGCAGGTCGGGACTAGAACCCTTCTACGAGCAGTACTTC.

The chain recombines TRBV28 with TRBJ2-7; D tentatively reads TRBD1 or TRBD2 (6 bases each). This CDR3 is built from 18 residues. The V end lost 6 bases, the J end lost 3 bases, and 27 bases lay between the germline ends. Germline V lookup: CDR1 MDHEN, CDR2 SYDVKM. The CDR3 loop is CASRLTPNFQGRYYEQYF. DNA for the CDR3: TGTGCCAGCAGGCTGACTCCAAACTTCCAGGGGAGGTACTACGAGCAGTACTTC.

The CDR3 DNA follows: TGTGCCAGCAGCTCTAGACTAGCGGGAGTGGATAGGGTGACCCAGTACTTC. As protein: CASSSRLAGVDRVTQYF. V gene TRBV11-2 combines with J gene TRBJ2-5; TRBD2 matches 12 bases. Trimming cost V 4 bases and J 7 bases; bases outside gene matches: 13. The CDR3 sequence is 17 residues long. From germline, CDR1 is SGHAT and CDR2 FQNNGV. Full variable domain (missing parts from reference TRBV11-2 and TRBJ2-5): EAGVAQSPRYKIIEKRQSVAFWCNPISGHATLYWYQQILGQGPKLLIQFQNNGVVDDSQLPKDRFSAERLKGVDSTLKIQPAKLEDSAVYLCASSSRLAGVDRVTQYFGPGTRLLVL.

The rearrangement uses TRBV5-4 and TRBJ2-5, with 9 bases lining up with TRBD1. There are 14 residues in the CDR3. CDR1 and CDR2 (germline): SGHNT, YYREEE (reference sequence). Trimming cost V 4 bases and J 2 bases; bases outside gene matches: 3. CDR3 in DNA: TGTGCCAGCAGCCCCGGGACAGGGCAAGAGACCCAGTACTTC. This translates into CASSPGTGQETQYF.

This clone has just one count. This chain joins TRBV2 and TRBJ2-1, with no clear D. Trimming removed 1 base at V and 2 bases at J, with 6 bases between. CDR1 is SNHLY and CDR2 is FYNNEI in the germline V gene. This CDR3 spans 14 amino acids. CDR3 loop: CASSEGQTYNEQFF. The CDR3 DNA reads as TGTGCCAGCAGTGAAGGGCAGACCTACAATGAGCAGTTCTTC.

The chain has TRBV27 and TRBJ2-1, with 9 positions matching TRBD1. With V trimmed by 6 bases and J by 0 bases, 18 bases remained unmatched. CDR1 and CDR2 from the germline V gene are MNHEY and SMNVEV (reference sequence). The CDR3 totals 20 residues. CDR3 DNA: TGTGCCAGCAGCCCTGCCGCCACGGGACAGGGTTTCAGCTCCTACAATGAGCAGTTCTTC. Protein sequence: CASSPAATGQGFSSYNEQFF.

The chain uses TRBV6-6 and TRBJ2-3; D is possibly TRBD1 (5 bases). CDR1 MNHNY and CDR2 SVGAGI come from the germline V gene (reference sequence). This CDR3 has 13 amino acids. Trimming took off 7 bases at V and 8 bases at J, with 16 bases between the two ends. The CDR3 sequence is CASTLHWGLTQYF. The CDR3 DNA reads TGTGCCAGCACCCTACATTGGGGCCTTACGCAGTATTTT.

The chain carries TRBV14 and TRBJ1-1, with 11 bases lining up with TRBD1. This CDR3 has 15 amino acids. Looked up from germline, CDR1 is SGHDN and CDR2 is FVKESK. V trimming: 4 bases; J trimming: 3 bases; junction bases outside the gene matches: 4. CDR3 nucleotides: TGTGCCAGCAGCCTTCGGACAGGGGGCTACACTGAAGCTTTCTTT. Protein product: CASSLRTGGYTEAFF.

This chain joins TRBV13 and TRBJ1-2; D unclear. CDR1 is PRHDT, CDR2 FYEKMQ, per germline (reference sequence). Trimming stripped 5 bases from V and 2 bases from J, with 15 bases between. The CDR3 loop spans 15 amino acids. CDR3 DNA: TGTGCCAGCAGCGTCAGAGGAGAAACAAACTATGGCTACACCTTC. This encodes CASSVRGETNYGYTF.

This clone was observed a handful of times. V usage is TRBV28 and J usage is TRBJ2-7; D is ambiguous. CDR1 is MDHEN and CDR2 is SYDVKM in the germline V gene. Trimming pared 6 bases from V and 6 bases from J, leaving 24 bases between. The CDR3 has 16 amino acids. In DNA, the CDR3 is TGTGCCAGCAGCTTAATCGACACCCTAGGTCCAGGCGAGCAGTACTTC. Its translation: CASSLIDTLGPGEQYF.